These T cell receptor beta chains were read from a single sample in a study of CXCR3-negative and CXCR3-positive naive CD8 T cells. TCRdb re-called the 5' RACE reads; every CDR3 protein appears as one record, without DNA. The sample table includes about 82,000 distinct CDR3 sequences. Sequencing input: naive CXCR3- CD8+ T cells from blood. These receptor sequences come from a human donor in good health. Some clones in this sample may be carry-over from other donors' samples. Both conserved end residues are part of each CDR3.

J gene: TRBJ1-5; V gene: TRBV7-7; CDR3 protein: CASSSGTDYSNQPQHF
J gene: TRBJ2-5; V gene: TRBV20-1; CDR3 protein: CSARDHDGGAPQETQYF
J gene: TRBJ2-3; V gene: TRBV19; CDR3 protein: CASSIGTETDTQYF
J gene: TRBJ2-7; V gene: TRBV13; CDR3 protein: CASSLAGEHEQYF
J gene: TRBJ2-3; V gene: TRBV6-4; CDR3 protein: CASSDGQRGADTQYF
J gene: TRBJ1-1; V gene: TRBV5-1; CDR3 protein: CASSRDRGTEAFF
J gene: TRBJ2-7; V gene: TRBV20-1; CDR3 protein: CSARELGGYEQYF
J gene: TRBJ2-1; V gene: TRBV24-1; CDR3 protein: CATSDLASGAEQFF
J gene: TRBJ1-1; V gene: TRBV7-6; CDR3 protein: CASSSRGVTEAFF
J gene: TRBJ2-7; V gene: TRBV15; CDR3 protein: CATSVPTGGDEQYF
J gene: TRBJ2-1; V gene: TRBV27; CDR3 protein: CATKPLTGIHEQFF
J gene: TRBJ2-5; V gene: TRBV12-3/TRBV12-4; CDR3 protein: CASSMGGAGVTQYF
J gene: TRBJ1-1; V gene: TRBV29-1; CDR3 protein: CSVEFDLNTEAFF
J gene: TRBJ1-2; V gene: TRBV29-1; CDR3 protein: CSVDEKGSGYAF
J gene: TRBJ2-1; V gene: TRBV14; CDR3 protein: CASSQSELLFPYNEQFF
J gene: TRBJ2-3; V gene: TRBV28; CDR3 protein: CASIGRGDTQYF
J gene: TRBJ1-3; V gene: TRBV5-1; CDR3 protein: CASSLDSGTTIYF
J gene: TRBJ2-1; V gene: TRBV28; CDR3 protein: CASTPGTTLYNEQFF
J gene: TRBJ2-7; V gene: TRBV10-3; CDR3 protein: CAISDASSQNYEQYF
J gene: TRBJ1-5; V gene: TRBV5-6; CDR3 protein: CASNHGTGNQPQHF
J gene: TRBJ2-1; V gene: TRBV7-2; CDR3 protein: CASSFTSSYNEQFF
J gene: TRBJ1-2; V gene: TRBV14; CDR3 protein: CASSQVGLNSGYTF
J gene: TRBJ1-2; V gene: TRBV29-1; CDR3 protein: CSVEDITIGYTF
J gene: TRBJ2-5; V gene: TRBV29-1; CDR3 protein: CSVRRGPAKTQYF
J gene: TRBJ2-1; V gene: TRBV29-1; CDR3 protein: CSVEDKVAADEQFF
J gene: TRBJ2-7; V gene: TRBV29-1; CDR3 protein: CSVEGTEHSYEQYF
J gene: TRBJ2-7; V gene: TRBV20-1; CDR3 protein: CSAKGFSSYEQYF
J gene: TRBJ1-1; V gene: TRBV28; CDR3 protein: CASSLWRGGTEAFF
J gene: TRBJ2-4; V gene: TRBV7-9; CDR3 protein: CASSLGGENIQYF
J gene: TRBJ2-7; V gene: TRBV14; CDR3 protein: CASSLAGLAGDHEQYF
J gene: TRBJ2-5; V gene: TRBV29-1; CDR3 protein: CSVERANRETQYF
J gene: TRBJ2-3; V gene: TRBV9; CDR3 protein: CASTLSGSTDTQYF
J gene: TRBJ2-7; V gene: TRBV7-9; CDR3 protein: CASSSGDLYEQYF
J gene: TRBJ2-1; V gene: TRBV29-1; CDR3 protein: CSVDAAAGGNYDEQFF
J gene: TRBJ1-1; V gene: TRBV9; CDR3 protein: CASSGDRGLVNTEAFF
J gene: TRBJ1-2; V gene: TRBV29-1; CDR3 protein: CSVEDLETAKNYGYTF
J gene: TRBJ2-6; V gene: TRBV6-2/TRBV6-3; CDR3 protein: CASDRAFDRSGANVLTF
J gene: TRBJ1-1; V gene: TRBV10-3; CDR3 protein: CAIGTGVVENTEAFF
J gene: TRBJ2-7; V gene: TRBV6-5; CDR3 protein: CASCSDRGDEQYF
J gene: TRBJ2-7; V gene: TRBV29-1; CDR3 protein: CSVALSRGPFYEQYF